This T cell receptor (beta chain) is drawn from a study of OX40 agonist ivuxolimab in advanced cancers. About the study: Melanoma, hepatocellular carcinoma, head and neck or renal cell cancer occurred in dose-escalation patients.

This CDR3 spans 12 amino acids. Trimming pared 5 bases from V and 4 bases from J, leaving 6 bases between. The germline V gene encodes CDR1 MNHEY and CDR2 SMNVEV (reference sequence). This clone was observed a handful of times. The antigen remains unidentified. Profiled with immunoSEQ multiplex PCR; TCRdb holds only in-frame clones, not every one. The profile covers just under 85,000 clones, with around 84% appearing a single time and around 7.5% taken by the ten largest. Whole-study findings and limits: At doses 0.1 to 3.0 mg/kg, CD4+ and CD8+ clones expanded. Determination of antigen specificity was not performed for the expanded peripheral T cells.

This chain joins TRBV27 and TRBJ1-5; D is uncertain. The sequence came from an adult with an advanced solid tumor such as melanoma, head and neck, liver or kidney cancer. The sequenced sample was CD4+ or CD8+ T cells sorted from blood, obtained in a trial of the OX40 agonist ivuxolimab. For the CDR3, the DNA is TGTGCCAGCAGTCCGAAAAATCAGCCCCAGCATTTT. This sequence encodes CASSPKNQPQHF.